This entry lists 21 T cell receptor beta chains sequenced from one sample in a study of blood T cell repertoires in acute mononucleosis. TCRdb keeps only in-frame clones here, not all; method: immunoSEQ multiplex PCR. Of 2,000 to 2,500 clones listed, under 35% are singletons. Time point meaning: acute infectious mononucleosis, at clinical presentation within 2 weeks of symptom onset (visit 1). Sequencing used EBV YVL epitope tetramer+ CD8+ T cells sorted from PBMCs, obtained during acute infectious mononucleosis. The sample's subset: CD8 T cells binding a tetramer with EBV BRLF1 109-117 peptide (YVL-BR). These receptors originate from a woman in her late teens or twenties with infectious mononucleosis caused by EBV.

To note about this clone: One end of the junction is discordant with germline, which a read error may explain. J is TRBJ1-5 and V is TRBV28; perhaps TRBD1 as D (6 bases). The CDR3 is 15 residues long. Germline lookup yields CDR1 MDHEN and CDR2 SYDVKM. In nucleotides, the CDR3 is TGTGCCAGCTGTTTGCTTCTGGGGGGGGCTCAGCCCCAGCTTTTT. Translated, it gives CASCLLLGGAQPQLF.

This clone was observed a few times. Given a much more abundant clone one base away, this may be a read error. The rearrangement joins TRBV7-2 to TRBJ1-5; TRBD1 might be the D (6 bases). Germline V gives CDR1 SGHTA, CDR2 FQGNSA. V lost 6 bases and J 6 bases, leaving 18 bases between the germline ends. The CDR3 has 15 amino acids. The CDR3 loop reads CASSFLLGGAQPQHF. In DNA, the CDR3 is TGTGCCAGCAGTTTCCTTCTGGGGGGGGCTCAGCCCCAGCATTTT.

Concerning this clone itself: A read error likely explains this, since a far larger clone differs by one base. The rearrangement uses TRBV7-2 and TRBJ2-3; TRBD2 matches at 8 bases. The CDR3 has 13 residues. Germline assignment: CDR1 SGHTA and CDR2 FQGNSA. The CDR3 is CVSSSTSADTQYF. The CDR3 region has the DNA TGTGTCAGCAGCTCGACTAGCGCAGATACGCAGTATTTT.

V usage is TRBV6-5 and J usage is TRBJ2-1, with 10 nucleotides matching TRBD2. In germline, CDR1 is MNHEY, CDR2 SVGAGI. V lost 6 bases to trimming and J lost 4 bases; unmatched junction nucleotides: 6. The CDR3 extends over 15 amino acids. The CDR3 here is CASRQLAGYYNEQFF. The DNA of the CDR3 is TGTGCCAGCAGACAACTAGCGGGATATTACAATGAGCAGTTCTTC.

CDR3: CASRLILAGADTQYF. The CDR3 nucleotides read TGTGCCAGCCGACTCATACTAGCGGGGGCAGATACGCAGTATTTT. This sequence joins TRBV7-2 and TRBJ2-3, with 11 bases lining up with TRBD2. This CDR3 contains 15 residues. J was trimmed by 4 bases and V by 8 bases; bases with no gene match: 8. CDR1 is SGHTA, CDR2 FQGNSA, per germline. Using reference TRBV7-2 and TRBJ2-3 for the parts outside the CDR3, the full variable domain is GAGVSQSPSNKVTEKGKDVELRCDPISGHTALYWYRQSLGQGLEFLIYFQGNSAPDKSGLPSDRFSAERTGGSVSTLTIQRTQQEDSAVYLCASRLILAGADTQYFGPGTRLTVL.

This clone has just a few counts. Since a far larger clone is one base different, this is likely a read error. The same CDR3 arises from other DNA sequences in this sample as well. The gene calls are TRBV7-2 and TRBJ2-3; TRBD2 matches 8 bases. This CDR3 spans 13 amino acids. CDR1 and CDR2 (germline): SGHTA, FQGNSA. DNA for the CDR3: TGTGCCAGCAGCTCGACTAGCGCAGATACACAGTATTTT. Translated: CASSSTSADTQYF.

On this clone: Since a far larger clone is one base different, this is likely a read error. The sample holds other DNA sequences that translate to the same CDR3. The gene calls are TRBV11-2 and TRBJ2-3, with 10 bases matching TRBD1. There are 15 residues in the CDR3. Germline V gives CDR1 SGHAT, CDR2 FQNNGV. In nucleotides, the CDR3 is TGTGCAAGTAAAACCGGGACAGGGGGCACAGATACGCAGTATTTT. It encodes CASKTGTGGTDTQYF.

This clone occurred a few times. J is TRBJ2-7 and V is TRBV6-6, with 7 bases identical to TRBD1. After removal of 5 bases from V and 3 bases from J, the junction contained 7 bases not matched to a gene. The CDR3 extends over 14 amino acids. Germline-derived CDR1 and CDR2 are MNHNY and SVGAGI (reference sequence). The CDR3 region has the DNA TGTGCCAGCAGTCCCTGGGACAGAGTCTACGAGCAGTACTTC. It is translated as CASSPWDRVYEQYF.

To note about this clone: A far larger clone lies a single base away; this is likely a read error. The J gene is TRBJ1-5, the V gene TRBV28, with D perhaps TRBD1 (6 bases). The CDR3 is 15 amino acids. Germline V gene sequence: CDR1 MDHEN, CDR2 SYDVKM. The CDR3 spells CSSIFLLGGAQPQHF. The CDR3 nucleotides are TGTTCCAGCATTTTCCTTCTGGGGGGGGCTCAGCCCCAGCATTTT.

Regarding this clone: Since a far larger clone is one base different, this is likely a read error. This chain connects TRBV29-1 to TRBJ2-1, with D tentatively TRBD2 (5 bases). CDR3 length equals 13 residues. Germline CDR1 and CDR2: SQVTM and ANQGSEA. DNA for the CDR3: TGCAGCGTTGTGGTAGCGCCGTACAATGAGCATTTCTTC. As protein: CSVVVAPYNEHFF.

This clone was seen only a few times. The same CDR3 arises from other DNA sequences in this sample as well. This sequence joins TRBV27 and TRBJ2-1, with no clear D. Germline values: CDR1 MNHEY, CDR2 SMNVEV (reference sequence). The CDR3 is made up of 12 amino acids. V lost 1 base, J lost 7 bases, and 5 bases lay in between. The CDR3 nucleotides read TGTGCCAGCAGTTTATATTCTAATGAGCAGTTCTTC. It yields the protein CASSLYSNEQFF.

This clone has ten or more counts. The chain recombines TRBV19 with TRBJ2-1; D could derive from TRBD1 or TRBD2 (5 bases each). V lost 11 bases and J lost 4, with 18 bases in between. Per the germline V gene, CDR1 is LNHDA and CDR2 is SQIVND (reference sequence). There are 14 residues in the CDR3. The CDR3, as DNA: TGTGCCTGCCAACCGGGACCCGGGTACAATGAGCAGTTCTTC. This encodes CACQPGPGYNEQFF. Drawing the rest from reference TRBV19 and TRBJ2-1, the complete variable domain is DGGITQSPKYLFRKEGQNVTLSCEQNLNHDAMYWYRQDPGQGLRLIYYSQIVNDFQKGDIAEGYSVSREKKESFPLTVTSAQKNPTAFYLCACQPGPGYNEQFFGPGTRLTVL.

This clone was observed at least ten times. Here the CDR3 reads CASMVGSSYNEQFF. Here the CDR3 DNA reads TGTGCCAGCATGGTCGGGAGCTCCTACAATGAGCAGTTCTTC. The chain joins TRBV6-5 to TRBJ2-1, with D perhaps TRBD2 (6 bases). There are 14 residues in the CDR3. CDR1 and CDR2 (germline): MNHEY, SVGAGI. V shed 7 bases and J shed 0 bases, with 10 bases lying between them.

The rearrangement uses TRBV7-2 and TRBJ2-7; TRBD1 aligns across 7 bases. Germline CDR1 is SGHTA and CDR2 is FQGNSA. The CDR3 extends over 13 amino acids. The CDR3 region has the DNA TGTGTTTGCAGCTTAGCGCCGACAGGGGAGCAGTACTTC. It is translated as CVCSLAPTGEQYF. Looking up the rest from reference TRBV7-2 and TRBJ2-7 gives the full variable domain: GAGVSQSPSNKVTEKGKDVELRCDPISGHTALYWYRQSLGQGLEFLIYFQGNSAPDKSGLPSDRFSAERTGGSVSTLTIQRTQQEDSAVYLCVCSLAPTGEQYFGPGTRLTVT.

This clone was observed a few times. The J gene is TRBJ2-1, the V gene TRBV7-1; D remains ambiguous. TRBV7-1 is identified as an open reading frame with a role that is uncertain. Trimming pared 5 bases from V and 7 bases from J, leaving 12 bases between. The CDR3 runs to 13 residues. This chain's CDR3 is CASSQLPLNEQFF. In DNA form, the CDR3 reads TGTGCCAGCAGCCAACTACCCTTGAATGAGCAGTTCTTC.

Remarks on this clone: This sample includes further DNA sequences coding for the same CDR3. V and J are TRBV16 and TRBJ2-7; D remains unclear. Germline V gene lookup returns CDR1 KGHSY and CDR2 FQNENV. The CDR3 runs to 14 residues. V was trimmed by 6 bases and J by 5 bases, leaving 17 bases between them. CDR3 protein: CASSRTPEPHEQYF. The CDR3 DNA reads TGTGCCAGCAGTCGGACGCCAGAACCCCACGAGCAGTACTTC. Full variable domain (remainder filled in from reference TRBV16 and TRBJ2-7): GEEVAQTPKHLVRGEGQKAKLYCAPIKGHSYVFWYQQVLKNEFKFLISFQNENVFDETGMPKERFSAKCLPNSPCSLEIQATKLEDSAVYFCASSRTPEPHEQYFGPGTRLTVT.

Comment on this clone: Because the CDR3's place on the DNA is in doubt, the DNA is left out and the CDR3 is given as listed by TCRdb. This chain uses TRBV29-1 with TRBJ2-2; the D segment call TRBD2 is taken from the table without a DNA check. The CDR3 has 20 residues if both end residues are counted. Germline lookup yields CDR1 SQVTM and CDR2 ANQGSEA. The CDR3 protein is CSVAKPAGLAGGRTPGSCFF.

V is TRBV16 and J is TRBJ2-7; D unclear. The CDR3 totals 13 residues. Trimming removed 6 bases from V and 5 bases from J, with 14 bases in between. In germline, CDR1 is KGHSY, CDR2 FQNENV. The CDR3 nucleotides read TGTGCCAGCAGAACGCCAGAACCCCACGAGCAGTACTTC. As protein: CASRTPEPHEQYF.

The chain is built from TRBV6-6 and TRBJ1-2; D ambiguous. This CDR3 comprises 14 residues. Trimming pared 9 bases from V and 6 bases from J, leaving 20 bases between. Germline V gene lookup returns CDR1 MNHNY and CDR2 SVGAGI (reference sequence). The CDR3, as DNA: TGTGCCAGGCCGGCTATGGGAGGAGGGAATGGCTACACCTTC. It is translated as CARPAMGGGNGYTF.

The V gene is TRBV29-1, the J gene TRBJ1-2; no definite D call. Per the germline V gene, CDR1 is SQVTM and CDR2 is ANQGSEA. The length of the CDR3 is 12 residues. CDR3 sequence (DNA): TGCGTTCGAGAGGCCGCTAACTATGGCTACACCTTC. It encodes CVREAANYGYTF.

This clone was seen only a few times. This chain connects TRBV27 to TRBJ1-1, with TRBD1 as a possible D gene (6 bases). The germline gives CDR1 MNHEY, CDR2 SMNVEV (reference sequence). Trimming removed 2 bases at V and 6 bases at J, with 16 bases between. This CDR3 is 15 amino acids long. In DNA form, the CDR3 reads TGTGCCAGCAGTTTACTACAGGGTTCGTACTCTGAAGCTTTCTTT. Encoded protein: CASSLLQGSYSEAFF.